The 8 T cell receptor beta chains in this list originate from one sample, sequenced in a study of shared clonotypes between healthy human individuals. Measured with immunoSEQ multiplex PCR; TCRdb has only the in-frame clones, and not every one. The sample lists about 530,000 clones; around 96% were seen once. The sample comprised naive CD4+ T cells sorted from blood. Indicated subset: CD45RA+ positively selected. The receptors here all came from a woman aged 30 to 39 in good health.

This sequence joins TRBV19 and TRBJ2-1; 8 nucleotides line up with TRBD2. The V gene end was trimmed by 3 bases and the J gene end by 2 bases; junction bases not matched to a gene: 3. The length of the CDR3 is 15 residues. Germline V CDR1 and CDR2: LNHDA, SQIVND (reference sequence). CDR3 residues: CASSMTSDTYNEQFF. The CDR3 bases are TGTGCCAGTAGTATGACTAGCGATACCTACAATGAGCAGTTCTTC. Supplemented by reference TRBV19 and TRBJ2-1, the full variable domain reads DGGITQSPKYLFRKEGQNVTLSCEQNLNHDAMYWYRQDPGQGLRLIYYSQIVNDFQKGDIAEGYSVSREKKESFPLTVTSAQKNPTAFYLCASSMTSDTYNEQFFGPGTRLTVL.

This chain connects TRBV10-3 to TRBJ2-2; no firm D call. Germline assignment: CDR1 ENHRY and CDR2 SYGVKD. The V and J ends lost 0 bases and 0 bases respectively, with 8 bases between them. The CDR3 is made up of 16 amino acids. CDR3 protein: CAISESVATNTGELFF. CDR3 coding DNA: TGTGCCATCAGTGAGTCGGTAGCTACGAACACCGGGGAGCTGTTTTTT.

CDR3 sequence: CASSHTGGANYGYTF. The CDR3, as DNA: TGTGCCAGCAGTCACACAGGGGGCGCTAACTATGGCTACACCTTC. The chain joins TRBV7-9 to TRBJ1-2; 9 nucleotides agree with TRBD1. From germline, CDR1 is SEHNR and CDR2 FQNEAQ (reference sequence). Germline trimming cut 6 bases from V and 0 bases from J; bases unmatched to any gene: 5. This CDR3 has 15 amino acids. The full variable domain, completed using reference TRBV7-9 and TRBJ1-2, is DTGVSQNPRHKITKRGQNVTFRCDPISEHNRLYWYRQTLGQGPEFLTYFQNEAQLEKSRLLSDRFSAERPKGSFSTLEIQRTEQGDSAMYLCASSHTGGANYGYTFGSGTRLTVV.

The DNA for the CDR3 is TGTGCCAGCAGTGCCGGACAGGGGGCAATAGGAAAACTGTTTTTT. Its protein product is CASSAGQGAIGKLFF. The chain uses TRBV6-1 and TRBJ1-4, with 11 bases fitting TRBD1. The CDR3 contains 15 residues. Losses at the gene ends were 4 bases for V and 10 bases for J; bases not matched to a gene: 8. Germline lookup yields CDR1 MNHNS and CDR2 SASEGT.

The gene calls are TRBV28 and TRBJ2-5; 7 bases are shared with TRBD2. The CDR3 has 12 residues. J lost 0 bases, V lost 10 bases, and 2 bases had no gene match. Germline assignment: CDR1 MDHEN and CDR2 SYDVKM. The CDR3 reads CAIREDQETQYF. CDR3 nucleotide sequence: TGTGCCATACGGGAGGACCAAGAGACCCAGTACTTC.

V is TRBV6-1 and J is TRBJ2-7, with 14 bases lining up with TRBD2. J gave up 5 bases and V 6 bases, and 6 bases lay outside the gene matches. The germline V gene has CDR1 MNHNS and CDR2 SASEGT. There are 15 residues in the CDR3. CDR3 in amino acids: CASSRLAGGPNEQYF. The CDR3 DNA reads as TGTGCCAGCAGCAGACTAGCGGGAGGGCCCAACGAGCAGTACTTC.

This chain links TRBV11-2 with TRBJ1-1, with a weak D call TRBD1 (6 bases). This CDR3 spans 14 amino acids. With 5 bases removed from V and 4 bases from J, the gap between germline ends came to 14 bases. Germline CDR1 is SGHAT and CDR2 is FQNNGV. The CDR3 nucleotides read TGTGCCAGCAGCAAAAGCGGGGGCATCACTGAAGCTTTCTTT. It codes for CASSKSGGITEAFF.

The V call is TRBV27, the J call TRBJ2-7; 9 bases match TRBD2. The CDR3 runs 16 residues. After removal of 5 bases from V and 0 bases from J, the junction contained 8 bases not matched to a gene. Germline CDR1 reads MNHEY; CDR2 reads SMNVEV (reference sequence). CDR3 nucleotides: TGTGCCAGCAGTCTTCTAACTAGCGGGCCCTCCTACGAGCAGTACTTC. Its protein product is CASSLLTSGPSYEQYF.